The count of the clone carrying this T cell receptor beta chain is one. Antigen unknown. TCRdb used MiXCR to reprocess the reads, holding one entry per CDR3 protein. The sample holds about 60,000 distinct CDR3 sequences, 62% seen once. This sample is part of a study of type 1 regulatory T cells. Background on the study: An in vitro protocol generated T-allo10, a Tr1-enriched, alloantigen-specific CD4 T cell product. Study outcomes and limitations: Tr1 cells had a more restricted TCR repertoire than non-Tr1 cells.

The sequencing sample was made of cultured non-Tr1 T cells, either the whole culture or a sorted T cell fraction (not recorded which). The clonotype comes from a human donor in good health.

The CDR3 DNA reads TGTGCCAGCAGCCCGAACTCGGATAGCTCCTACGAGCAGTACTTC. Protein sequence: CASSPNSDSSYEQYF. The V and J genes are TRBV9 and TRBJ2-7; D is uncertain. The CDR3 is 15 amino acids. Germline V gene lookup returns CDR1 SGDLS and CDR2 YYNGEE. Between the trimmed V and J ends, which lost 4 bases and 0 bases, there was a span of 14 bases.